Shown below are 6 T cell receptor beta chains from a single sample sequenced in a study of beta chain features in type 1 diabetes. The isolated RNA, all of it, was reverse transcribed, so expressed TCRB transcripts were what got sequenced. Method: immunoSEQ multiplex PCR; TCRdb's copy keeps in-frame clones and lacks some. The sample yields 850,000 to 900,000 clones, 15% to 20% seen once. The sample taken for sequencing was naive CD4+ T cells from blood. These TCRs come from a woman aged 18-29 years in good health.

V gene TRBV5-1 combines with J gene TRBJ2-5, with 7 bases identical to TRBD2. CDR1 and CDR2 from the germline V gene are SGHRS and YFSETQ. This CDR3 has 14 residues. V trimming: 2 bases; J trimming: 2 bases; junction bases outside the gene matches: 3. CDR3 DNA sequence: TGCGCCAGCAGCTTCGGTAGCGGGCAAGAGACCCAGTACTTC. Amino acids: CASSFGSGQETQYF.

This chain uses TRBV7-2 with TRBJ2-1; D is possibly TRBD2 (8 bases). The CDR3 has 15 residues. The V end was cut by 2 bases, the J end by 8 bases, with 16 bases between. Germline V CDR1 and CDR2: SGHTA, FQGNSA. The CDR3 region is CASSLFISGTDEQFF. The CDR3 DNA follows: TGTGCCAGCAGCTTATTCATTAGCGGGACAGATGAGCAGTTCTTC.

The gene calls are TRBV25-1 and TRBJ2-2, with D hard to call. Germline V CDR1 and CDR2: MGHDK, SYGVNS. The ends were cut back, 3 bases at V and 8 bases at J, with 10 bases in the middle. The CDR3 spans 13 residues. CDR3 nucleotide sequence: TGTGCCAGCAGTGAGGCCCCGTGGGGGGAGCTGTTTTTT. This encodes CASSEAPWGELFF.

Concerning this clone: This sample also contains other DNA sequences that code for the same CDR3. The chain joins TRBV28 to TRBJ1-2; the match to TRBD1 covers 7 bases. The CDR3 covers 13 residues. In germline, CDR1 is MDHEN, CDR2 SYDVKM. J lost 2 bases, V lost 4 bases, and 1 base had no gene match. The CDR3 region is CASSWGQNYGYTF. The CDR3 DNA follows: TGTGCCAGCAGTTGGGGACAGAACTATGGCTACACCTTC.

CDR3 amino acids: CSVSPTSAVTEAFF. CDR3 sequence (DNA): TGCAGCGTTTCACCAACTAGTGCCGTCACTGAAGCTTTCTTT. The rearrangement uses TRBV29-1 and TRBJ1-1, with no clear D. Per the germline V gene, CDR1 is SQVTM and CDR2 is ANQGSEA. Trimming removed 5 bases from V and 4 bases from J, with 17 bases in between. The length of the CDR3 is 14 residues.

A remark on this clone: With a much larger clone just one base away, this may be a read error. Other DNA sequences within the sample encode an identical CDR3. The chain has TRBV5-8 and TRBJ2-1, with 11 bases fitting TRBD2. V dropped 0 bases and J dropped 4; count of bases not matched to a gene: 0. The CDR3 totals 15 residues. Per germline, CDR1 SGHTS and CDR2 YDEGEE. Here the CDR3 DNA reads TGTGCCAGCAGCTTGGGACTAGCGGGGTACAATGAGCAGTTCTTC. Encoded protein: CASSLGLAGYNEQFF.